This T cell receptor beta chain was recovered during a study of cytomegalovirus exposure and HLA in healthy donors. CDR3 length: 15 residues. The V gene lost 3 bases and the J gene lost 3 bases, with 15 bases spanning the gap. Germline V gene data show CDR1 as LNHNV and CDR2 as YYDKDF (reference sequence). Only in-frame clones appear in the TCRdb table, and some are missing; sequencing was by immunoSEQ multiplex PCR. The data show approximately 65,000 clones, approximately 92% seen once. The receptor's source is a man in his late teens or twenties in good health and CMV-seropositive. The specimen sequenced was PBMCs. V usage is TRBV15 and J usage is TRBJ2-7; the D gene is possibly TRBD2 (5 bases). CDR3 amino acids: CATSSGLGNNYEQYF. The DNA of the CDR3 is TGTGCCACCAGCAGCGGACTGGGGAATAACTACGAGCAGTACTTC.